The clone carrying this T cell receptor beta chain appeared a few times. Its specificity is unknown. A multiplex PCR was run with 60 Vbeta primers and 13 Jbeta primers. TCRdb keeps only in-frame clones here, not all; method: immunoSEQ multiplex PCR. The top ten hold under 8% of the sample, which has 250,000 or so clones, 81% seen once. This entry belongs to a study of cytomegalovirus exposure and HLA in healthy donors. Findings of the study overall: Under in vitro conditions, three CMV-associated chains were confirmed as specific for CMV antigens. V- and J-gene trimming of TCR beta was linked (in a later analysis) to a missense DCLRE1C variant.

V dropped 6 bases and J dropped 5; count of bases not matched to a gene: 9. The germline V gene encodes CDR1 LNHDA and CDR2 SQIVND (reference sequence). This CDR3 is built from 14 residues. The genes are TRBV19 and TRBJ1-1; 7 bases match TRBD1. The source is a woman aged 60-75 years in good health and CMV-seropositive. What was sequenced was PBMCs. CDR3 nucleotide sequence: TGTGCCAGTAGCTTCCGACAGGGTCGGACTGAAGCTTTCTTT. This sequence encodes CASSFRQGRTEAFF.